This T cell receptor (beta chain) was sequenced during a study of blood T cells in healthy people across ages. Study details: About one barcoded TCR beta cDNA was captured per two T cells.

A remark on this clonotype: A read error may produce the germline difference seen at one junction end.

Primers used in a second PCR of roughly 6 to 11 cycles were a sample-barcoded 5' primer and a J-beta primer mix. TCRdb re-called the 5' RACE reads with MiXCR, one entry per CDR3 protein. The sample holds roughly 700,000 distinct CDR3 sequences, roughly 32% seen once. This CDR3 spans 17 amino acids. Germline lookup yields CDR1 DFQATT and CDR2 SNEGSKA (reference sequence). The source material was blood. The TCR originated in a woman older than 75 in good health. V gene TRBV20-1 combines with J gene TRBJ1-4, with 7 bases matching TRBD1. CDR3 region: CSAVPGTAVATNEKPFF. The CDR3 DNA reads TGCAGTGCTGTTCCCGGGACAGCGGTTGCAACTAATGAAAAACCGTTTTTT.